This T cell receptor beta chain is drawn from a study of cytomegalovirus exposure and HLA in healthy donors. Notes on the study in general: In presence/absence analyses, roughly uniform sequencing depth across donors was assumed. At a 0.05 false discovery rate, a later analysis found around 15,000 TCR beta sequences to be associated with HLA alleles.

Per the germline V gene, CDR1 is MNHEY and CDR2 is SVGAGI. After removal of 0 bases from V and 4 bases from J, the junction contained 3 bases not matched to a gene. The CDR3 extends over 14 amino acids. Though probably carrying unrecorded immune exposures, donors were nominally healthy at sampling. A word on this clone: Its antigen is not known.

PCR primers comprised 60 Vbeta and 13 Jbeta primers. The table came from immunoSEQ multiplex PCR; TCRdb's copy has only in-frame clones and leaves some out. The table includes about 38,000 clones, over 65% detected once. The TCR comes from a man between 45 and 60 years old in good health and CMV-seropositive. The sequenced sample consisted of PBMCs. V is TRBV6-5 and J is TRBJ2-7; 7 bases align to TRBD1. The CDR3 spells CASSYSVRGYEQYF. DNA of the CDR3: TGTGCCAGCAGTTACTCGGTCAGGGGGTACGAGCAGTACTTC.